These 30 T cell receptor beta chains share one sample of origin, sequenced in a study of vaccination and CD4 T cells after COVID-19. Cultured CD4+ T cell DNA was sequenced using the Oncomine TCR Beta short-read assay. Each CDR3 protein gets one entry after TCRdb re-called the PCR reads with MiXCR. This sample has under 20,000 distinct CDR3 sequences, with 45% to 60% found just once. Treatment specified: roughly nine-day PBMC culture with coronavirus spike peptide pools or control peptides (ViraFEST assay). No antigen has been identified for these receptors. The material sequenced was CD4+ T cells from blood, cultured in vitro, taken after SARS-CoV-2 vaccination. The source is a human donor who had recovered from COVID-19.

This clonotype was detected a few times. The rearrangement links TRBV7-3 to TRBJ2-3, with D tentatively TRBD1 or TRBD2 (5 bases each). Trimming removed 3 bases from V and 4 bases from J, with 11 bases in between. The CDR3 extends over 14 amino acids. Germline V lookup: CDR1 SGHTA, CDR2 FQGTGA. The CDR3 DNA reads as TGTGCCAGCAGCTTGGGACCACCCCCAGATACGCAGTATTTT. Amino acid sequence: CASSLGPPPDTQYF.

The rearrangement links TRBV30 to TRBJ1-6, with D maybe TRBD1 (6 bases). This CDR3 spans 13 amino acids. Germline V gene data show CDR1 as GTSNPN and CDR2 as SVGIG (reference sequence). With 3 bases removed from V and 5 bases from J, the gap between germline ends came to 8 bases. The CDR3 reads CAWRQGNNSPLHF. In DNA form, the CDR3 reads TGTGCCTGGAGACAGGGCAATAATTCACCCCTCCACTTT.

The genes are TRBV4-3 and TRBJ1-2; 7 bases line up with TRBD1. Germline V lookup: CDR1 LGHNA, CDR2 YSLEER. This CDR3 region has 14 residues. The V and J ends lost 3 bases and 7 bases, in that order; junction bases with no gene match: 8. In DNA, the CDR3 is TGCGCCAGCAGCCAGAGACAGGGTGCTCGTGGCTACACCTTC. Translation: CASSQRQGARGYTF.

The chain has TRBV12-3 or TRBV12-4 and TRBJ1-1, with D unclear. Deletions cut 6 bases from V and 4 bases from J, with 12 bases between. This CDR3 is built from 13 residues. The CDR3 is CASSLKSRTEAFF. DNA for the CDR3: TGTGCCAGCAGCCTTAAGTCGCGCACTGAAGCTTTCTTT.

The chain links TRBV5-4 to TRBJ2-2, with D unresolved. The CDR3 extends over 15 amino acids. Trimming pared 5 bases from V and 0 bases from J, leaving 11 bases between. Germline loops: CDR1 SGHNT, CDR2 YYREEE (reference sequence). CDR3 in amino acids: CASSYENPNTGELFF. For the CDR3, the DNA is TGTGCCAGCAGTTACGAGAACCCGAACACCGGGGAGCTGTTTTTT.

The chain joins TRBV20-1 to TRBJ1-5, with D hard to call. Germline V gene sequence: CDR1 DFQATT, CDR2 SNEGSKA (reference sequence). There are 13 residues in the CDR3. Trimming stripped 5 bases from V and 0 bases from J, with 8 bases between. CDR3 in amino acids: CSAPLHSNQPQHF. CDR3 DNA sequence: TGCAGTGCTCCATTACATAGCAATCAGCCCCAGCATTTT.

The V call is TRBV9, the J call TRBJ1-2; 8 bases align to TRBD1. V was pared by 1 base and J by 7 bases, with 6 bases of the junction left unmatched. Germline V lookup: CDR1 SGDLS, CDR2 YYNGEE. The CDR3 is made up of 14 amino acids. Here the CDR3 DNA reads TGTGCCAGCAGCGTATTGACAGGGGCTGGTGGCTACACCTTC. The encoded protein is CASSVLTGAGGYTF.

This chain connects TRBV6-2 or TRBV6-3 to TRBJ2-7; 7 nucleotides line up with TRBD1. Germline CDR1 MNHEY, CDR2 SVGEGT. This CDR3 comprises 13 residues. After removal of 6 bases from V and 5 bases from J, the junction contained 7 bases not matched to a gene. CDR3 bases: TGTGCCAGCAGGGCAGGGGGTCAAAACGAGCAGTACTTC. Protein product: CASRAGGQNEQYF.

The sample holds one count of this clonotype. The CDR3 sequence is CASTGTGVMNTEAFF. The CDR3 DNA reads TGTGCCAGCACAGGGACAGGGGTAATGAACACTGAAGCTTTCTTT. This chain links TRBV7-9 with TRBJ1-1, with 10 bases identical to TRBD1. J gave up 0 bases and V 7 bases, and 5 bases lay outside the gene matches. The CDR3 runs to 15 residues. Germline V gives CDR1 SEHNR, CDR2 FQNEAQ (reference sequence).

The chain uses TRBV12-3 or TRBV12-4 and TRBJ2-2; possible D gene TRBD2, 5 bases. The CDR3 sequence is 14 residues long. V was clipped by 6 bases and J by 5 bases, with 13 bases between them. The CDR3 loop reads CASSPFRRTGELFF. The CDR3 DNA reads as TGTGCCAGCAGCCCATTCCGGAGGACCGGGGAGCTGTTTTTT.

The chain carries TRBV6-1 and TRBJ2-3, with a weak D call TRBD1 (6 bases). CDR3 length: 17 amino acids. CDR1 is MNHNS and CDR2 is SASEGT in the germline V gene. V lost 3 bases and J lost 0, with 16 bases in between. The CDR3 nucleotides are TGTGCCAGCAGTGAGATTCCCAGGGGAGCTAGCACAGATACGCAGTATTTT. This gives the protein CASSEIPRGASTDTQYF.

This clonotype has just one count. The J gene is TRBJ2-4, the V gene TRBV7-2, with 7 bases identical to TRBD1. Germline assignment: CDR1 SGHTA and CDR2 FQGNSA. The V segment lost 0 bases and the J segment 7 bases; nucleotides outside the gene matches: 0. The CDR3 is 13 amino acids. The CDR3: CASSLAQGNIQYF. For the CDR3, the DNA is TGTGCCAGCAGCTTAGCACAGGGGAACATTCAGTACTTC. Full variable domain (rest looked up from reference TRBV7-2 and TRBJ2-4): GAGVSQSPSNKVTEKGKDVELRCDPISGHTALYWYRQSLGQGLEFLIYFQGNSAPDKSGLPSDRFSAERTGGSVSTLTIQRTQQEDSAVYLCASSLAQGNIQYFGAGTRLSVL.

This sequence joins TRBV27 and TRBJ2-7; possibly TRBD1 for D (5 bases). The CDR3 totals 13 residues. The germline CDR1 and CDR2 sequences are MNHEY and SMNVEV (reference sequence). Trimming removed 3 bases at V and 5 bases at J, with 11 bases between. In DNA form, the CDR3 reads TGTGCCAGCAGTTTCTCGTGGGGCGACGAGCAGTACTTC. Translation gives CASSFSWGDEQYF.

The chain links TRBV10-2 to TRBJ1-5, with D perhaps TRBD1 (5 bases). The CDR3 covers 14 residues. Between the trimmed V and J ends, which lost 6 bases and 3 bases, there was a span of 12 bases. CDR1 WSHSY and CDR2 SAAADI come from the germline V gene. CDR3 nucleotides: TGCGCCAGCAGCGCGAACAGGAACAATCAGCCCCAGCATTTT. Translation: CASSANRNNQPQHF.

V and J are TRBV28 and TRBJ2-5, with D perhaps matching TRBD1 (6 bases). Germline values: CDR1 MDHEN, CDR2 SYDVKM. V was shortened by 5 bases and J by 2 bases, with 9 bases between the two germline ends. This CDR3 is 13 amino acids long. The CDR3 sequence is CASSGDTQETQYF. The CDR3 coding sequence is TGTGCCAGCAGTGGGGACACTCAAGAGACCCAGTACTTC. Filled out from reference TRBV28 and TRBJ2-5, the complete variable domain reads DVKVTQSSRYLVKRTGEKVFLECVQDMDHENMFWYRQDPGLGLRLIYFSYDVKMKEKGDIPEGYSVSREKKERFSLILESASTNQTSMYLCASSGDTQETQYFGPGTRLLVL.

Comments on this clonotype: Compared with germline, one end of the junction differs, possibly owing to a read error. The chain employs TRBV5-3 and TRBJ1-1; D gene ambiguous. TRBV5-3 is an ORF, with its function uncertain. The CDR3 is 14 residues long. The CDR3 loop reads CASSFRRENTEAFF. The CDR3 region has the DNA TGTGCCAGCAGCTTCCGGCGGGAGAACACTGAAGCTTTCTTT.

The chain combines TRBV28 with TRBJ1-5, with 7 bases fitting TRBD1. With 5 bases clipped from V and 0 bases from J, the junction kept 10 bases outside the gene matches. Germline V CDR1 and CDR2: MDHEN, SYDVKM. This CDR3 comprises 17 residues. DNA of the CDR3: TGTGCCAGCAGTAGCCCAAGACAGGGACGTAGCAATCAGCCCCAGCATTTT. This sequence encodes CASSSPRQGRSNQPQHF.

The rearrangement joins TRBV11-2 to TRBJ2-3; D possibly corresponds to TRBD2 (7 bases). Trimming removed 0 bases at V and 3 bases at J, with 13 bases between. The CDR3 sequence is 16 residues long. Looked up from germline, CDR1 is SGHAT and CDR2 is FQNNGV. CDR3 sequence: CASSLDFGGRTDTQYF. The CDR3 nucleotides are TGTGCCAGCAGCTTAGATTTCGGGGGGCGGACAGATACGCAGTATTTT.

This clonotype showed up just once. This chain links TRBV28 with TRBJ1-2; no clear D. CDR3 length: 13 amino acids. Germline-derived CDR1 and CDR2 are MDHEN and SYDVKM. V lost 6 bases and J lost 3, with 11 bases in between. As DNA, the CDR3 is TGTGCCAGCAGCTCGTTCGGGGACTATGGCTACACCTTC. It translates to CASSSFGDYGYTF.

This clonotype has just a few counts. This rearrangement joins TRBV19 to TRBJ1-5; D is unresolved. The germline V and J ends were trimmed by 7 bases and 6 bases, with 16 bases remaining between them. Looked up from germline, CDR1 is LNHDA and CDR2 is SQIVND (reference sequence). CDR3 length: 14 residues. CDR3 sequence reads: CASTDAPMGQPQHF. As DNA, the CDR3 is TGTGCCAGTACCGACGCCCCAATGGGTCAGCCCCAGCATTTT.

The CDR3: CASSLKAVGTEAFF. The CDR3 bases are TGTGCCAGCAGCTTAAAAGCCGTTGGCACTGAAGCTTTCTTT. The genes are TRBV7-3 and TRBJ1-1, with unresolved D. The CDR3 is made up of 14 amino acids. Trimming took 1 base from V and 4 from J, leaving 10 bases between them. In germline, CDR1 is SGHTA, CDR2 FQGTGA.

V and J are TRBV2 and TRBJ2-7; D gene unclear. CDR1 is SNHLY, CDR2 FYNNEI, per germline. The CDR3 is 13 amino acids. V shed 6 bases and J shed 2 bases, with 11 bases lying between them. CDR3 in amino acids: CASRRLRTYEQYF. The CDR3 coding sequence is TGTGCCAGCAGGCGACTCCGGACCTACGAGCAGTACTTC.

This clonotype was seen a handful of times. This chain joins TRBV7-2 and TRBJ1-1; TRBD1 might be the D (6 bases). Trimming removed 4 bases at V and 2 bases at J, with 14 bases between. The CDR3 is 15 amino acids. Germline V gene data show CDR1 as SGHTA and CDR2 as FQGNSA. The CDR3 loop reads CASSSYRVSNTEAFF. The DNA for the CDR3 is TGTGCCAGCAGCTCCTACAGGGTATCAAACACTGAAGCTTTCTTT.

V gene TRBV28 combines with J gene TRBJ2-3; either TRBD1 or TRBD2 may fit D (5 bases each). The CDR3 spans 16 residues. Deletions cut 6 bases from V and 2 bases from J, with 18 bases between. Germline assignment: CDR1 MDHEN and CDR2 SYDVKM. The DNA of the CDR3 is TGTGCCAGCAGACCTAACCAGGGAGCTGTCACAGATACGCAGTATTTT. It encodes CASRPNQGAVTDTQYF.

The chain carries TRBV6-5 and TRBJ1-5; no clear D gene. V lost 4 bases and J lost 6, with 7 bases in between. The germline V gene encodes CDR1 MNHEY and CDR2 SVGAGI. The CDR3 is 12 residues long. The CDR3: CASSSWSQPQHF. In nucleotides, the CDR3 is TGTGCCAGCAGTTCTTGGTCTCAGCCCCAGCATTTT.

The CDR3 DNA sequence: TGTGCCACCAGCAGAGGGAATGAGCAGTTCTTC. The encoded protein is CATSRGNEQFF. The chain couples TRBV15 to TRBJ2-1; no clear D. V lost 1 base to trimming and J lost 7 bases, with 2 bases between them. The germline V gene encodes CDR1 LNHNV and CDR2 YYDKDF (reference sequence). The CDR3 contains 11 residues.

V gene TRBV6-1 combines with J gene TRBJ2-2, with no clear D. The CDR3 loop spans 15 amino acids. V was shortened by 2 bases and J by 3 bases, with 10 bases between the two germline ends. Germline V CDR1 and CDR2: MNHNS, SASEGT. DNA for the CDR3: TGTGCCAGCAGTGAATCTCACGGATACACCGGGGAGCTGTTTTTT. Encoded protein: CASSESHGYTGELFF.

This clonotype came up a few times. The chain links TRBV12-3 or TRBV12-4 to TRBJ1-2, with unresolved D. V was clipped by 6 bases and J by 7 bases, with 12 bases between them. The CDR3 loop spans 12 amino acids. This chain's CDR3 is CASSRDRGGYTF. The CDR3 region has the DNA TGTGCCAGCAGCCGCGACCGGGGTGGCTACACCTTC.

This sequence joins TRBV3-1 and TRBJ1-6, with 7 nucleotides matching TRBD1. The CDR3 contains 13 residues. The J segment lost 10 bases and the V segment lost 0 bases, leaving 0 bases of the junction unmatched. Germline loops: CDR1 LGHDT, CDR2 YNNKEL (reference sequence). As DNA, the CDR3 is TGTGCCAGCAGCCAAGACAGGGGGTCACCCCTCCACTTT. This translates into CASSQDRGSPLHF.

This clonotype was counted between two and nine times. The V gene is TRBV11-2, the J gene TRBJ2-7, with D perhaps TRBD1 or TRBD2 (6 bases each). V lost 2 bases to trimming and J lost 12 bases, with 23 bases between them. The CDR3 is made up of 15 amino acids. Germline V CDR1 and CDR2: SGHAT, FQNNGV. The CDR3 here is CASSLIRGQGTFPYF. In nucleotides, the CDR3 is TGTGCCAGCAGCTTAATACGGGGGCAGGGAACTTTCCCGTACTTC. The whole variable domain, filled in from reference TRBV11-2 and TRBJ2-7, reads EAGVAQSPRYKIIEKRQSVAFWCNPISGHATLYWYQQILGQGPKLLIQFQNNGVVDDSQLPKDRFSAERLKGVDSTLKIQPAKLEDSAVYLCASSLIRGQGTFPYFGPGTRLTVT.